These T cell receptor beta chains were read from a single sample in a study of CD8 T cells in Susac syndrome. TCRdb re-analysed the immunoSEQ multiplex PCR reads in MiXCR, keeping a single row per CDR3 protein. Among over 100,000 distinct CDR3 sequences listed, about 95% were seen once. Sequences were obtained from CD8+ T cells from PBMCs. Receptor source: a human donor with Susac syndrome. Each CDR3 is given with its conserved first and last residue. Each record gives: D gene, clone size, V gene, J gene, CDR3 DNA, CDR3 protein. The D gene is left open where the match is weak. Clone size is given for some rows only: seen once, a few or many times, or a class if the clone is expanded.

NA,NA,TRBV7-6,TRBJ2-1,TGTGCCAGCAGCAAAGATCAGGCTGGGCAGTTCTTC,CASSKDQAGQFF
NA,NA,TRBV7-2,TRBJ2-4,TGTGCCAGCGGGGGGTGGGCCAAAAACATTCAGTACTTC,CASGGWAKNIQYF
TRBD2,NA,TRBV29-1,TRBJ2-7,TGCAGCGTAGCCGGGACTAGCGACTACGAGCAGTACTTC,CSVAGTSDYEQYF
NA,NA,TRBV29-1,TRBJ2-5,TGCAGCGTTACAAGGGAGGAGACCCAGTACTTC,CSVTREETQYF
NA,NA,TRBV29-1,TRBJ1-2,TGCAGCGTTGAAGTCCAAGCGGGGAACTATGGCTACACCTTC,CSVEVQAGNYGYTF
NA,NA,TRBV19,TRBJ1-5,TGTGCCAGTAGTTTGGACGGTCCTATCACCCAGCATTTT,CASSLDGPITQHF
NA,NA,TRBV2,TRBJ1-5,TGTGCCAGCAGTGAAGTTGTATTCCAAGCAAATCAGCCCCAGCATTTT,CASSEVVFQANQPQHF
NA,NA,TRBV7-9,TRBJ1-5,TGTGCCAGCAGCTCAGGACAGAGCAATCAGCCCCAGCATTTT,CASSSGQSNQPQHF
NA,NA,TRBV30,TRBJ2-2,TGTGCCTGGGCCTGGGGGGAGCTGTTTTTT,CAWAWGELFF
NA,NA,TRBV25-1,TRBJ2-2,TGTGCCAGCACTAGCGTCGTCGGGACCGGGGAGCTGTTTTTT,CASTSVVGTGELFF
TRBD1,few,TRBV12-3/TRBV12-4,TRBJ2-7,TGTGCCAGCAGTCCTAGGGACAGGGACTACGAGCAGTACTTC,CASSPRDRDYEQYF
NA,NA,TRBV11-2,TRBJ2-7,TGTGCCAGCAGCCCGGGGGCCGCCTACGAGCAGTACTTC,CASSPGAAYEQYF
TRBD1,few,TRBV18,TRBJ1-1,TGTGCCAGCTCACCTGCAGGGGGCACTGAAGCTTTCTTT,CASSPAGGTEAFF
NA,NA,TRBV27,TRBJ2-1,TGTGCCAGCAGTTTATCGCCGGGGAGCTCCTACAATGAGCAGTTCTTC,CASSLSPGSSYNEQFF
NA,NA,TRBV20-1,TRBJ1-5,TGCAGTGCCACGCCGCCGGGATTCAATCAGCCCCAGCATTTT,CSATPPGFNQPQHF
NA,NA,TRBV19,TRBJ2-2,TGTGCCAGTAGTATAGTCAGTTTCACCGGGGAGCTGTTTTTT,CASSIVSFTGELFF
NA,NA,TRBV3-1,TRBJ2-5,TGTGCCAGCAGCCAAGGTCAGGGTCAAGAGACCCAGTACTTC,CASSQGQGQETQYF
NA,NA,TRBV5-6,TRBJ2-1,TGTGCCAGCAGCTCGGACAGTTCCTACAATGAGCAGTTCTTC,CASSSDSSYNEQFF
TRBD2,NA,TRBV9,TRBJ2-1,TGTGCCAGCAGCGGGACTAGCCCAACCTACAATGAGCAGTTCTTC,CASSGTSPTYNEQFF
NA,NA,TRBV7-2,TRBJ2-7,TGTGCCAGCAGCCCCACCGACTCGCGGGCATACTACGAGCAGTACTTC,CASSPTDSRAYYEQYF
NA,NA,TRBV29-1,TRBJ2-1,TGCAGCGTTTGGACTGACAATGAGCAGTTCTTC,CSVWTDNEQFF
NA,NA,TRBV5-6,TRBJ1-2,TGTGCCAGCAGCGGGGGAGTGGCCTATGGCTACACCTTC,CASSGGVAYGYTF
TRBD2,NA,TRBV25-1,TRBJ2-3,TGTGCCAGCACGGTCGCGGGGGGCACAGATACGCAGTATTTT,CASTVAGGTDTQYF
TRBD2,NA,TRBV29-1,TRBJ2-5,TGCAGCGTTGAAGATCTAGCGGTGACGTACCAAGAGACCCAGTACTTC,CSVEDLAVTYQETQYF
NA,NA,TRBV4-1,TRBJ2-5,TGCGCCAGCAGCCAGCAACAGCAAGAGACCCAGTACTTC,CASSQQQQETQYF
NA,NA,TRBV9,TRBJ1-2,TGTGCCAGCAGCGTGTCGTATGCAGGGGGCTACACCTTC,CASSVSYAGGYTF
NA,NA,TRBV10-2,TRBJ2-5,TGCGCCAGCAGTCAACCGATTGGGGTCCAAGAGACCCAGTACTTC,CASSQPIGVQETQYF
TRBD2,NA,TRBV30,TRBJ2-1,TGTGCCTGGAGTGCTCTGGGACTAGCGGGGGGAGGCTTC,CAWSALGLAGGGF
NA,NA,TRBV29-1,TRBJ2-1,TGCAGCGTGAGGCGCAAATCGTCGGGGGAGCAGTTCTTC,CSVRRKSSGEQFF
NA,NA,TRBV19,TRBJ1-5,TGTGCCAGTAGTATTCAGGGTACTCAGCCCCAGCATTTT,CASSIQGTQPQHF
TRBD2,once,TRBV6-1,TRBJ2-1,TGTGCCAGCTCACCCGAGACTAGCGGGGGGGGACTCAATGAGCAGTTCTTC,CASSPETSGGGLNEQFF
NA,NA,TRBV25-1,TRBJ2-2,TGTGCCAGCAGTGGCGCCGGGACATCAAACACCGGGGAGCTGTTTTTT,CASSGAGTSNTGELFF
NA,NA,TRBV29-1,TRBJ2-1,TGCAGCGTTTCCCCCGGCAGCTTGAATGAGCAGTTCTTC,CSVSPGSLNEQFF
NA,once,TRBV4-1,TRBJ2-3,TGCGCCAGCAGCCCCCGAGGGGGGCAGGTCGATACGCAGTATTTT,CASSPRGGQVDTQYF
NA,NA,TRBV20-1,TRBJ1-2,TGCAGTGCTAGAGTTCCGACGGCCTATGGCTACACCTTC,CSARVPTAYGYTF
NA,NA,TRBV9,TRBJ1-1,TGTGCCAGCAGCGGAGATTACACTGAAGCTTTCTTT,CASSGDYTEAFF
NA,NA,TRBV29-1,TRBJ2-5,TGCAGCGTTGAAGATTTGAGGGTGAAAGAGACCCAGTACTTC,CSVEDLRVKETQYF
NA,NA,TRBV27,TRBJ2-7,TGTGCCAGCCGTGAGGGCGGGGCGGCCTACGAGCAGTACTTC,CASREGGAAYEQYF
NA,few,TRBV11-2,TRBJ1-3,TGTGCCAGCAGCTTAGATTTGGGAAACACCATATATTTT,CASSLDLGNTIYF
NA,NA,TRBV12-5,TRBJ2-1,TGTGCTAGTGGTTTGGGAAATGAGCAGTTCTTC,CASGLGNEQFF
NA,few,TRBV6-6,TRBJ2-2,TGTGCCAGCAGTTATGTCGAAAACACCGGGGAGCTGTTTTTT,CASSYVENTGELFF
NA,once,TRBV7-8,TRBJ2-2,TGTGCCAGCACCATTGCCCTCGCGACAGGAGACACCGGGGAGCTGTTTTTT,CASTIALATGDTGELFF
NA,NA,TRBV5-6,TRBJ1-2,TGTGCCAGCAGCTTGTATACAGGCTACACCTTC,CASSLYTGYTF
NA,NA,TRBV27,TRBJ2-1,TGTGCCAGCAGTTGGGGGACGAGGAATGAGCAGTTCTTC,CASSWGTRNEQFF
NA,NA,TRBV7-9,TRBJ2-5,TGTGCCAGCAGCTTTTGGGACATGAGGCAAGAGACCCAGTACTTC,CASSFWDMRQETQYF
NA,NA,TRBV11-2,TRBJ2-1,TGTGCCAGCTGCCTGTGGCCAGGGGCCTACAATGAGCAGTTCTTC,CASCLWPGAYNEQFF
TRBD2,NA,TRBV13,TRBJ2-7,TGTGCCAGCAGCTGGCGGACTAGCGGGTACGAGCAGTACTTC,CASSWRTSGYEQYF